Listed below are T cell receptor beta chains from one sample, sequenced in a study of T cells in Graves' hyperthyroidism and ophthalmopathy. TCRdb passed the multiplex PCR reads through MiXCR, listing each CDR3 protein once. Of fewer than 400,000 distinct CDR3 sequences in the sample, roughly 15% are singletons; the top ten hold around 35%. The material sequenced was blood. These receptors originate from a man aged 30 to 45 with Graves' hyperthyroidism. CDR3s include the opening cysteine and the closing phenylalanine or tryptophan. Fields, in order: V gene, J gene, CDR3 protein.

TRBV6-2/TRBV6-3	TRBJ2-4	CASSPRRAKNIQYF
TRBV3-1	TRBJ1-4	CASSPTGINEKLFF
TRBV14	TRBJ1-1	CASSLTGGAVTEAFF
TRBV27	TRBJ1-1	CASSPGQGWIEAFF
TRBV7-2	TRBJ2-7	CASSLALISYEQYF
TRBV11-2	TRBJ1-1	CASNKGQGLGTEAFF
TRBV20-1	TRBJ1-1	CSARDGRVVNTEAFF
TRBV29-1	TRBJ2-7	CSVGTANRYEQYF
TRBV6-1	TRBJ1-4	CASSEWAGNEKLFF
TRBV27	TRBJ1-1	CASRSRRDRGPVKTEAFF
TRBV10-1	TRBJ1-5	CASSESKYQPQHF
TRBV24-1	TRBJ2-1	CATSDAQKAGSYNEQFF
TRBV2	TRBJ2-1	CASSAWDRVYNEQFF
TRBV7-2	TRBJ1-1	CASSLAVGQNEAFF
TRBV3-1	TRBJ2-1	CASSRQGKAWDEQFF
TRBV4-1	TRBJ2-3	CASSPWLDRGVAQYF
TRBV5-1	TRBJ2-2	CASSSGHLGLAGVSGELFF
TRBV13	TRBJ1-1	CASSVEWGHTEAFF
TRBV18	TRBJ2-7	CASSPGTSGRFEQYF
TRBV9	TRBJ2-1	CASSVGTYRGDEQFF
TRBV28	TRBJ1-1	CASTLVTGEAFF
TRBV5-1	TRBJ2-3	CASSFRGTSGRAIDTQYF
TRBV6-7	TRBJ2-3	CASSSHPPGTSKSDTQYF
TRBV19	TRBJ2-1	CASSIDPLLAGQYNEQFF
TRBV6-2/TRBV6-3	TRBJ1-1	CASSYEGRVTEAFF
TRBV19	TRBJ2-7	CASSIAASRGTEQYF
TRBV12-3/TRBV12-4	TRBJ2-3	CASSFSPDTQYF
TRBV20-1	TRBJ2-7	CSAERGVPNEQYF
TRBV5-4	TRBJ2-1	CASLAGTSAYNEQFF
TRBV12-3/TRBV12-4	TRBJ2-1	CASSNGDTYNEQFF